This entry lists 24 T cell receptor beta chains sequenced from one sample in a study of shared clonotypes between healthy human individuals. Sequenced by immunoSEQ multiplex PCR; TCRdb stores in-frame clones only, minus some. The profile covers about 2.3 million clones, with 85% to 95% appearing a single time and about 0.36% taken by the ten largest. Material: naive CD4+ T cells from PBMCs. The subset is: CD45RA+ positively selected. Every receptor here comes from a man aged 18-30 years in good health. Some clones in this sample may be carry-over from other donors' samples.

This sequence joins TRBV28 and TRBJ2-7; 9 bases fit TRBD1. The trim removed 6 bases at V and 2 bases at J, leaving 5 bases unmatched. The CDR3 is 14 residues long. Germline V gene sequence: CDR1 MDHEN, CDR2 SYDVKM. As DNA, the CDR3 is TGTGCCAGCAGAACAGGGGGCATCCCCTACGAGCAGTACTTC. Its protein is CASRTGGIPYEQYF.

CDR3 sequence reads: CASSLRGPGSTDTQYF. CDR3 sequence (DNA): TGTGCCAGCAGCTTACGGGGACCCGGCTCTACCGATACGCAGTATTTT. J is TRBJ2-3 and V is TRBV7-3, with D perhaps matching TRBD1 or TRBD2 (5 bases each). The CDR3 spans 16 residues. The germline V gene encodes CDR1 SGHTA and CDR2 FQGTGA. V was clipped by 2 bases and J by 6 bases, with 18 bases between them.

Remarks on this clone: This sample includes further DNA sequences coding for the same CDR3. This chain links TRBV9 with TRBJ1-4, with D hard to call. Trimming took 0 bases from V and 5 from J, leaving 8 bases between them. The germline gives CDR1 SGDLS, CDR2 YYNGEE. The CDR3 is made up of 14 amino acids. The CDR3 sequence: CASSVGGVNEKLFF. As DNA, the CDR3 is TGTGCCAGCAGCGTAGGTGGCGTCAATGAAAAACTGTTTTTT.

The CDR3 nucleotides are TGTGCCAGCAGTTTAAGAGATGCGGGACAGACCTCTGGAAACACCATATATTTT. Its protein is CASSLRDAGQTSGNTIYF. V and J are TRBV28 and TRBJ1-3, with TRBD1 identical over 7 bases. The CDR3 contains 18 residues. Germline lookup yields CDR1 MDHEN and CDR2 SYDVKM. V gave up 2 bases and J gave up 0 bases; unmatched junction bases: 10.

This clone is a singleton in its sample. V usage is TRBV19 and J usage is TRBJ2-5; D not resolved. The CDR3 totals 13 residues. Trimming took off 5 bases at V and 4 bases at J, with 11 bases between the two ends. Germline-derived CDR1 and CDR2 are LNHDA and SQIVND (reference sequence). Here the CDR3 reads CASSPGPPETQYF. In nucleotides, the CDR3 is TGTGCCAGTAGTCCCGGACCCCCAGAGACCCAGTACTTC.

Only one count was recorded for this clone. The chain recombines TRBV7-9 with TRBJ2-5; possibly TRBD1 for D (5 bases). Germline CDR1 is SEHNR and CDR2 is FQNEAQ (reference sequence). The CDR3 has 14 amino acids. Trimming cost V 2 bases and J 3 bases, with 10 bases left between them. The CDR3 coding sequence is TGTGCCAGCAGCTTACAGGCAGGGAAAGAGACCCAGTACTTC. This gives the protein CASSLQAGKETQYF.

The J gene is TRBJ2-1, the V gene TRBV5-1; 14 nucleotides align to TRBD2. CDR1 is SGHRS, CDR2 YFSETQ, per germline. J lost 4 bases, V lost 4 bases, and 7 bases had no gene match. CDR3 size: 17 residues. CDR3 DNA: TGCGCCAGCAGCCCTGGACTAGCGGGAGGCCCGTACAATGAGCAGTTCTTC. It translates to CASSPGLAGGPYNEQFF.

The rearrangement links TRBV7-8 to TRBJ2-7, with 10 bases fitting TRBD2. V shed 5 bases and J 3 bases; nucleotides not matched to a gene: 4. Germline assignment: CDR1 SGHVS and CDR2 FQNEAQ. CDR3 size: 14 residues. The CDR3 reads CASSLRTSGYEQYF. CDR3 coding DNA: TGTGCCAGCAGCCTCAGGACTAGCGGCTACGAGCAGTACTTC.

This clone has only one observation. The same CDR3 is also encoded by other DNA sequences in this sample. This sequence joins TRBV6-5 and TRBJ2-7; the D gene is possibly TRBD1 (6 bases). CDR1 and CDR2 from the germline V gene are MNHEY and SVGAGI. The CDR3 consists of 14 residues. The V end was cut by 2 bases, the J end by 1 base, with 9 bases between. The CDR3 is CASSYRDTSYEQYF. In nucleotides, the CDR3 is TGTGCCAGCAGTTACCGGGACACATCCTACGAGCAGTACTTC.

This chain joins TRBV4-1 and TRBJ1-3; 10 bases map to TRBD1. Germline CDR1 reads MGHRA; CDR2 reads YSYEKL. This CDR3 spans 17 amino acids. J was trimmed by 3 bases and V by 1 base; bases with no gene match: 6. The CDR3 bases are TGCGCCAGCAGCCAAGTGCGGACAGGGGGTTATGGAAACACCATATATTTT. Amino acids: CASSQVRTGGYGNTIYF.

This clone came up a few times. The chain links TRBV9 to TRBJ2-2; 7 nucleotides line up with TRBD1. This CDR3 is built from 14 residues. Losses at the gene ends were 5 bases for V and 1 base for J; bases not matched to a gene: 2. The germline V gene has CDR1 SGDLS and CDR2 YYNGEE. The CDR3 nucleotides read TGTGCCAGCAGGGGGACAGTGAACACCGGGGAGCTGTTTTTT. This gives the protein CASRGTVNTGELFF.

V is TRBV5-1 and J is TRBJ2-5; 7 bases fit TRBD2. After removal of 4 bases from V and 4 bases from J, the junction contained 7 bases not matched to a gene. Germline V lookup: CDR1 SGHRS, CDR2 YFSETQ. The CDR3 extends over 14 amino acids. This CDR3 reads CASSLRASGETQYF. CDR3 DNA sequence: TGCGCCAGCAGCCTCCGGGCTAGCGGAGAGACCCAGTACTTC.

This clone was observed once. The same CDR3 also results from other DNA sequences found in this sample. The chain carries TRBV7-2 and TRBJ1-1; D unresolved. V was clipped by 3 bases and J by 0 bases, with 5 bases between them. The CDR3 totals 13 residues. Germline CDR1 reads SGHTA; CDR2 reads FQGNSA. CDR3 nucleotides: TGTGCCAGCAGCTTCCGGATGAACACTGAAGCTTTCTTT. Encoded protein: CASSFRMNTEAFF.

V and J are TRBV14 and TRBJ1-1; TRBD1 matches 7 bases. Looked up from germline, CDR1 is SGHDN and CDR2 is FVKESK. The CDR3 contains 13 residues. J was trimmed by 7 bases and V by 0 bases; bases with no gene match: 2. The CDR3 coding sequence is TGTGCCAGCAGCCAAGATTGGGACAGTGAAGCTTTCTTT. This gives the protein CASSQDWDSEAFF.

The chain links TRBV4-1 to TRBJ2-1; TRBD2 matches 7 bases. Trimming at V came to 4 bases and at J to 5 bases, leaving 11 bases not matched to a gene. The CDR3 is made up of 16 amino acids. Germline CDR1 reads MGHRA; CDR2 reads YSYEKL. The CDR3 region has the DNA TGCGCCAGCAGCCGACCTAAGAGCGGGATCAACAATGAGCAGTTCTTC. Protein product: CASSRPKSGINNEQFF.

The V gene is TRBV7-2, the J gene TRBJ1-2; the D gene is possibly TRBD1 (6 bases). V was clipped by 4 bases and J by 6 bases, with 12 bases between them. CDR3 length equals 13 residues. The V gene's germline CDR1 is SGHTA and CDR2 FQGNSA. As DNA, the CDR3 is TGTGCCAGCAGCTCTCGAGAGGGGGATGGCTACACCTTC. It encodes CASSSREGDGYTF.

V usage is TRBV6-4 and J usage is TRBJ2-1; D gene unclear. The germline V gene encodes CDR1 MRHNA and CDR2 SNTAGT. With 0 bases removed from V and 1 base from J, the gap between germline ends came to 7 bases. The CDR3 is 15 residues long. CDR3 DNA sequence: TGTGCCAGCAGTGACTCTGGCGCGTCCTACAATGAGCAGTTCTTC. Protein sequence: CASSDSGASYNEQFF.

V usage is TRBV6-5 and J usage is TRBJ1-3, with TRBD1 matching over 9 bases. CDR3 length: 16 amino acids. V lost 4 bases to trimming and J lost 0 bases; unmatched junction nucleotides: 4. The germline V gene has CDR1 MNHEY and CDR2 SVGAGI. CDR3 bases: TGTGCCAGCAGTTTGACAGGGGGAAACTCTGGAAACACCATATATTTT. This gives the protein CASSLTGGNSGNTIYF.

CDR3 in amino acids: CASRVTGSTDGYTF. CDR3 DNA: TGTGCCAGCAGAGTGACAGGATCGACCGATGGCTACACCTTC. V gene TRBV6-6 combines with J gene TRBJ1-2; D is possibly TRBD1 (6 bases). The CDR3 spans 14 residues. Per the germline V gene, CDR1 is MNHNY and CDR2 is SVGAGI (reference sequence). V was shortened by 6 bases and J by 6 bases, with 17 bases between the two germline ends.

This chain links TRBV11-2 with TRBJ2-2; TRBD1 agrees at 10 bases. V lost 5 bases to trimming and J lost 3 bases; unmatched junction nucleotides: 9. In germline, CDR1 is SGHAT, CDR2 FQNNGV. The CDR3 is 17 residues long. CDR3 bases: TGTGCCAGCAGCGTACGACAGGGGGCTGGGGACACCGGGGAGCTGTTTTTT. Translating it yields CASSVRQGAGDTGELFF. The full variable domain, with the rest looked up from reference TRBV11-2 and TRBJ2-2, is EAGVAQSPRYKIIEKRQSVAFWCNPISGHATLYWYQQILGQGPKLLIQFQNNGVVDDSQLPKDRFSAERLKGVDSTLKIQPAKLEDSAVYLCASSVRQGAGDTGELFFGEGSRLTVL.

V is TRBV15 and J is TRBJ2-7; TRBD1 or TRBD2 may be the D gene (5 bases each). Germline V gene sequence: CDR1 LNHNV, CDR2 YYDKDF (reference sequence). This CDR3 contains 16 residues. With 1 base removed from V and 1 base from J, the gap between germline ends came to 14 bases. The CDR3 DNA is TGTGCCACCAGCAGAGGGATGGGACGGTTTTCCTACGAGCAGTACTTC. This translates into CATSRGMGRFSYEQYF.

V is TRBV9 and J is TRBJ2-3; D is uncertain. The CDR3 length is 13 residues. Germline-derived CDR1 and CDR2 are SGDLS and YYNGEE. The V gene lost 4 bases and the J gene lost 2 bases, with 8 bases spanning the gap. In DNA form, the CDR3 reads TGTGCCAGCAGCCGGGCCCACACAGATACGCAGTATTTT. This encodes CASSRAHTDTQYF.

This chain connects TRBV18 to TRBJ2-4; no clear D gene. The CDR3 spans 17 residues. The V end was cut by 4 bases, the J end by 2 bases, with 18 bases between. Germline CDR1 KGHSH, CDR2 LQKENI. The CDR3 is CASSLRGGWESKNIQYF. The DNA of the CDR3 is TGTGCCAGCTCACTACGAGGTGGATGGGAATCCAAAAACATTCAGTACTTC.

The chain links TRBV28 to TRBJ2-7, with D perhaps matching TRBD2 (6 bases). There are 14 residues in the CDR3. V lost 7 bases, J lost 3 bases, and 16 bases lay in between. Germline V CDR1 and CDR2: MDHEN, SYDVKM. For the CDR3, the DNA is TGTGCCAGCAAGTTAGGGACTTCGATCTACGAGCAGTACTTC. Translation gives CASKLGTSIYEQYF.